This T cell receptor beta chain stems from a study of human T cells and chemical hapten exposure. Study-wide background: There were per-sample TCR yield variations, arising mainly from small pooled library volume differences. General study results and limits: TCRs above 1 in 1000 frequency did not change with DPC sensitization.

The time point here: healthy volunteer bleed at 2 weeks. The authors extracted total RNA from unfractionated whole blood. For the library, individual cDNA molecules each received unique molecular identifiers. In the authors' methods: A per-sample median of about 94,000 TCRs was observed, with counts ranging from roughly 23,224 to 750,000. TCRdb independently ran MiXCR on the RACE reads; one entry per CDR3 protein. TCRdb, not the original authors, processed these V and J calls. This sample yields 130,000 or so distinct CDR3 sequences, of which around 8.3% are seen a single time; approximately 2% belongs to the top ten. Trimming at V came to 2 bases and at J to 4 bases, leaving 2 bases not matched to a gene. The CDR3 covers 14 residues. Germline V CDR1 and CDR2: SGHTA, FQGTGA. This clonotype was observed a handful of times. What it binds is not known.

The chain combines TRBV7-3 with TRBJ2-7; 10 nucleotides line up with TRBD1. The specimen sequenced was whole blood. This receptor was obtained from a male donor in good health. Some clones in this sample may be carry-over from other donors' samples. The CDR3 protein is CASSLGQGVYEQYF. CDR3 DNA: TGTGCCAGCAGCTTAGGACAGGGGGTGTACGAGCAGTACTTC. The whole variable domain, remainder taken from reference TRBV7-3 and TRBJ2-7, is GAGVSQTPSNKVTEKGKYVELRCDPISGHTALYWYRQSLGQGPEFLIYFQGTGAADDSGLPNDRFFAVRPEGSVSTLKIQRTERGDSAVYLCASSLGQGVYEQYFGPGTRLTVT.